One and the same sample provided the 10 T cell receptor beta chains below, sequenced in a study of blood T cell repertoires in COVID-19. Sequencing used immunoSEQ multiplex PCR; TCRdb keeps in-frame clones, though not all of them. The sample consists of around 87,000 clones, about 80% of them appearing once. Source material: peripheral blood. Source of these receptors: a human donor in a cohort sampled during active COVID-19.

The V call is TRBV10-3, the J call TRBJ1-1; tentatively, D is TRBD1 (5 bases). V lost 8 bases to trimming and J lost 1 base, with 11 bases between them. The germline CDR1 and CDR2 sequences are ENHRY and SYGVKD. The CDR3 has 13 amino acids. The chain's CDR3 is CAIGWGPNTEAFF. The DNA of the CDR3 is TGTGCCATCGGGTGGGGCCCGAACACTGAAGCTTTCTTT.

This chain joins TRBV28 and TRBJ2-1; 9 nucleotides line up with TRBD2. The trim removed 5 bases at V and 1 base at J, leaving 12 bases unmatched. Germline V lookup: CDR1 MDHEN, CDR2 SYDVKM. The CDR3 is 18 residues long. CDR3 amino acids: CASSALGGRAQSYNEQFF. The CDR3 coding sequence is TGTGCCAGCAGTGCACTCGGCGGGAGGGCACAGTCCTACAATGAGCAGTTCTTC.

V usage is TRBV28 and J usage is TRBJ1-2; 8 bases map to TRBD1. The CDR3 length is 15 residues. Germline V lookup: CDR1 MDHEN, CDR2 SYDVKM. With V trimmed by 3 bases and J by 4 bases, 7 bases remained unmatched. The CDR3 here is CASSFSIGTGYGYTF. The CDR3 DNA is TGTGCCAGCAGTTTCTCAATCGGGACAGGCTATGGCTACACCTTC.

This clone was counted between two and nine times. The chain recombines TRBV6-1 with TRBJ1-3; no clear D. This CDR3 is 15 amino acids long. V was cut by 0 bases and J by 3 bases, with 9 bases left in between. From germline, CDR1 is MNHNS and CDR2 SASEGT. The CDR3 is CASSEAPGYGNTIYF. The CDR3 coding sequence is TGTGCCAGCAGTGAAGCGCCAGGTTATGGAAACACCATATATTTT.

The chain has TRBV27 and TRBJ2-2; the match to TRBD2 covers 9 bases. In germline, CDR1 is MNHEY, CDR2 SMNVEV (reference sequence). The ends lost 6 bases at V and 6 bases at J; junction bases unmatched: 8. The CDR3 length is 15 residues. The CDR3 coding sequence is TGTGCCAGCAGACCTAGCGGGACAATGGCCGGGGAGCTGTTTTTT. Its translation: CASRPSGTMAGELFF.

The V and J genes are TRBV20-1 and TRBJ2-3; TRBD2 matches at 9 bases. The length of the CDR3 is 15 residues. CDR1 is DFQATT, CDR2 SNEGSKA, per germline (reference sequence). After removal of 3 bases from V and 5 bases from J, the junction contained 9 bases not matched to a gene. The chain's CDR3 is CSASSLRGGGDTQYF. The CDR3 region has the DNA TGCAGTGCTAGTAGCCTGCGGGGGGGTGGAGATACGCAGTATTTT.

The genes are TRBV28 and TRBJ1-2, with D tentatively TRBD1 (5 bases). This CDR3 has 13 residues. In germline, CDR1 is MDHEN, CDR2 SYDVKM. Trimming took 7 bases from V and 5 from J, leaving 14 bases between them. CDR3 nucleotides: TGTGCCAGCACGAGGGGCGGGGTATATGGCTACACCTTC. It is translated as CASTRGGVYGYTF.

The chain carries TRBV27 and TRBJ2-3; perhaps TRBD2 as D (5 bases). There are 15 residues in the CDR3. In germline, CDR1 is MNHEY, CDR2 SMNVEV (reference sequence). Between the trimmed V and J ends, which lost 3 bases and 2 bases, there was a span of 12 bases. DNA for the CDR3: TGTGCCAGCAGTTTTCGAGGGCACGCCACAGATACGCAGTATTTT. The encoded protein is CASSFRGHATDTQYF.

This CDR3 is CSASSVAYEQYF. The CDR3 bases are TGCAGTGCTAGTAGCGTCGCCTACGAGCAGTACTTC. This chain connects TRBV20-1 to TRBJ2-7; D is perhaps TRBD2 (5 bases). This CDR3 is built from 12 residues. The germline gives CDR1 DFQATT, CDR2 SNEGSKA (reference sequence). V was clipped by 3 bases and J by 2 bases, with 8 bases between them.

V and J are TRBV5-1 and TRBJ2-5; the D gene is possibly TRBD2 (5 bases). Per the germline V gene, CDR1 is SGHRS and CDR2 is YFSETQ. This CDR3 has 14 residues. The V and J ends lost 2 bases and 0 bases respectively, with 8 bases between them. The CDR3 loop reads CASSFSGYQETQYF. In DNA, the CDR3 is TGCGCCAGCAGCTTCAGCGGTTACCAAGAGACCCAGTACTTC.